The 19 T cell receptor beta chains listed next were all sequenced from one sample in a study of blood T cell repertoires in COVID-19. Libraries were prepared by immunoSEQ multiplex PCR; TCRdb keeps only in-frame clonotypes and omits some of them. The sample carries 200,000 to 250,000 clones, about 90% recorded once. The sequenced sample consisted of peripheral blood. These receptors were collected from a woman in her 30s who had recovered from COVID-19.

The chain is built from TRBV20-1 and TRBJ1-1, with TRBD1 identical over 10 bases. Germline V gene sequence: CDR1 DFQATT, CDR2 SNEGSKA (reference sequence). The CDR3 runs 11 residues. The CDR3 nucleotides read TGCGGGGGACAGGGGACCACTGAAGCTTTCTTT. Translating gives CGGQGTTEAFF.

The V and J genes are TRBV6-6 and TRBJ1-2, with TRBD1 matching 8 bases. Germline values: CDR1 MNHNY, CDR2 SVGAGI (reference sequence). Losses at the gene ends were 3 bases for V and 7 bases for J; bases not matched to a gene: 10. This CDR3 contains 15 residues. The CDR3 reads CASSYEFDRGGGYTF. CDR3 nucleotides: TGTGCCAGCAGTTATGAGTTTGACAGGGGAGGTGGCTACACCTTC.

The chain recombines TRBV9 with TRBJ2-7; TRBD2 matches 7 bases. The length of the CDR3 is 15 residues. In germline, CDR1 is SGDLS, CDR2 YYNGEE. V lost 0 bases to trimming and J lost 0 bases; unmatched junction nucleotides: 3. In DNA, the CDR3 is TGTGCCAGCAGCGTAGTGGGAGGGAGCTCCTACGAGCAGTACTTC. Translation gives CASSVVGGSSYEQYF.

The chain uses TRBV9 and TRBJ2-3; 7 bases agree with TRBD2. The V and J ends lost 4 bases and 8 bases, in that order; junction bases with no gene match: 22. CDR1 is SGDLS and CDR2 is YYNGEE in the germline V gene. There are 18 residues in the CDR3. Written as DNA, the CDR3 is TGTGCCAGCAGCCTCCGCCCACTAGCGCCCACCCGCAGCGCTACGCAGTATTTT. This codes for CASSLRPLAPTRSATQYF.

The chain carries TRBV7-2 and TRBJ1-2, with a weak D call TRBD1 (5 bases). V shed 1 base and J shed 8 bases, with 17 bases lying between them. The length of the CDR3 is 15 residues. CDR1 and CDR2 (germline): SGHTA, FQGNSA. The CDR3 region has the DNA TGTGCCAGCAGCTTAGACAGGATCTCTGGCCGGGGCTACACCTTC. This gives the protein CASSLDRISGRGYTF.

The rearrangement joins TRBV18 to TRBJ2-3, with TRBD1 matching 7 bases. Germline CDR1 and CDR2: KGHSH and LQKENI. The CDR3 extends over 16 amino acids. Trimming took 3 bases from V and 4 from J; bases not matched to a gene: 10. CDR3 region: CASSPYRGPTPDTQYF. The DNA for the CDR3 is TGTGCCAGCTCACCCTACAGGGGACCCACCCCAGATACGCAGTATTTT.

The rearrangement uses TRBV5-1 and TRBJ2-2, with D possibly matching TRBD2 (5 bases). CDR1 is SGHRS, CDR2 YFSETQ, per germline. The length of the CDR3 is 14 residues. Trimming removed 4 bases at V and 5 bases at J, with 12 bases between. This CDR3 is CASSQPEGTGELFF. Here the CDR3 DNA reads TGCGCCAGCAGCCAACCCGAGGGTACCGGGGAGCTGTTTTTT.

The chain has TRBV6-2 or TRBV6-3 and TRBJ2-7; the D gene is possibly TRBD1 (6 bases). CDR3 length equals 15 residues. Trimming took off 2 bases at V and 1 base at J, with 12 bases between the two ends. Germline loops: CDR1 MNHEY, CDR2 SVGEGT. CDR3: CASSYLGTWSYEQYF. The CDR3 bases are TGTGCCAGCAGTTACCTCGGGACATGGTCCTACGAGCAGTACTTC.

The chain links TRBV11-2 to TRBJ2-3; 7 positions agree with TRBD1. Trimming took 5 bases from V and 2 from J; bases not matched to a gene: 13. Germline V gene data show CDR1 as SGHAT and CDR2 as FQNNGV. The CDR3 is made up of 17 amino acids. In DNA, the CDR3 is TGTGCCAGCAGCACTTGGTCCCCCGGGACAGTCACAGATACGCAGTATTTT. Translating gives CASSTWSPGTVTDTQYF.

The CDR3 DNA follows: TGTGCCAGTAGTATAGTGGCAGGGGGCTACACCTTC. Residues: CASSIVAGGYTF. The chain combines TRBV19 with TRBJ1-2; TRBD1 might be the D (5 bases). The CDR3 has 12 amino acids. Germline V gene lookup returns CDR1 LNHDA and CDR2 SQIVND (reference sequence). Trimming cost V 1 base and J 8 bases, with 8 bases left between them.

The gene calls are TRBV6-5 and TRBJ1-1, with a possible D match to TRBD1 (5 bases). Germline CDR1 is MNHEY and CDR2 is SVGAGI. The CDR3 length is 13 residues. Between the trimmed V and J ends, which lost 7 bases and 4 bases, there was a span of 13 bases. For the CDR3, the DNA is TGTGCCAGCACTGGAGGGGATTTCACTGAAGCTTTCTTT. Protein sequence: CASTGGDFTEAFF.

The J gene is TRBJ1-3, the V gene TRBV18; 8 nucleotides agree with TRBD1. The germline gives CDR1 KGHSH, CDR2 LQKENI. This CDR3 comprises 14 residues. V trimming: 5 bases; J trimming: 3 bases; junction bases outside the gene matches: 3. CDR3: CASSDRGNGNTIYF. The CDR3 DNA follows: TGTGCCAGCTCAGACAGGGGCAATGGAAACACCATATATTTT.

This CDR3 is CATPAREKNIQYF. The CDR3 DNA follows: TGTGCCACCCCCGCACGCGAGAAAAACATTCAGTACTTC. The chain is built from TRBV24-1 and TRBJ2-4; D is uncertain. Trimming left V 9 bases short and J 4 bases short, with 12 bases between. The CDR3 loop spans 13 amino acids. The germline CDR1 and CDR2 sequences are KGHDR and SFDVKD.

The CDR3 region is CASSLGGRRGGRVEQFF. CDR3 nucleotide sequence: TGTGCCAGCAGCTTAGGCGGCAGGAGGGGGGGCCGCGTTGAGCAGTTCTTC. The chain uses TRBV13 and TRBJ2-1, with D possibly matching TRBD2 (7 bases). V dropped 0 bases and J dropped 9 bases, with 21 bases sitting between them. The CDR3 spans 17 residues. CDR1 is PRHDT and CDR2 is FYEKMQ in the germline V gene (reference sequence).

In this sample, this clone turned up a few times. The gene calls are TRBV12-5 and TRBJ2-5; D possibly corresponds to TRBD2 (5 bases). This CDR3 region has 12 residues. Trimming cost V 0 bases and J 9 bases, with 8 bases left between them. Germline CDR1 and CDR2: LGHNT and FRNRAP. This chain's CDR3 is CASGLVKEAQYF. The CDR3 region has the DNA TGTGCTAGTGGTTTGGTGAAGGAGGCCCAGTACTTC.

The chain recombines TRBV15 with TRBJ1-5; D might be TRBD1 (6 bases). The V and J ends lost 5 bases and 4 bases respectively, with 9 bases between them. The CDR3 loop spans 13 amino acids. Germline V gene lookup returns CDR1 LNHNV and CDR2 YYDKDF (reference sequence). The CDR3 sequence: CATSGQRNQPQHF. The CDR3, as DNA: TGTGCCACCAGCGGACAGAGGAATCAGCCCCAGCATTTT.

The CDR3 loop reads CASSLEGGGEQFF. CDR3 DNA: TGTGCCAGCAGCTTAGAAGGGGGCGGTGAGCAGTTCTTC. The genes are TRBV7-3 and TRBJ2-1; TRBD1 matches at 7 bases. The CDR3 spans 13 residues. The J segment lost 9 bases and the V segment lost 2 bases, leaving 4 bases of the junction unmatched. Germline-derived CDR1 and CDR2 are SGHTA and FQGTGA.

The chain recombines TRBV29-1 with TRBJ1-1; 8 bases are a match to TRBD1. Germline V gives CDR1 SQVTM, CDR2 ANQGSEA. The V gene end was trimmed by 7 bases and the J gene end by 6 bases; junction bases not matched to a gene: 10. The CDR3 spans 13 residues. The DNA for the CDR3 is TGCAGCGCTACAGGGGGAGGGAGGCCTGAAGCTTTCTTT. Amino acids: CSATGGGRPEAFF.

This chain connects TRBV5-4 to TRBJ1-3; TRBD1 aligns across 8 bases. Per germline, CDR1 SGHNT and CDR2 YYREEE (reference sequence). This CDR3 has 13 residues. Trimming took 2 bases from V and 8 from J; bases not matched to a gene: 3. CDR3 nucleotides: TGTGCCAGCAGCTTAACAGGGGGAGACACCATATATTTT. Its translation is CASSLTGGDTIYF.